The following is a T cell receptor (beta chain) sequence with its context. The antigen is undetermined. CDR3 size: 15 residues. Germline CDR1 and CDR2: SEHNR and FQNEAQ (reference sequence). This sample was taken from a study of T cells in severe cutaneous drug reactions. Overall study context: Recruitment ran 2011 to 2018 in Taiwan, Thailand and a European registry. The ALDEN and Naranjo causality algorithms determined the culprit drug. Enrolled patients had probable or definite SJS/TEN or DRESS per RegiSCAR.

TCR subtype-specific primers in iRepertoire multiplex PCR prepared libraries for bulk and single-cell sequencing. TCRdb reprocessed the multiplex PCR reads, keeping one entry per CDR3 protein, no DNA. The sample has around 8,000 distinct CDR3 sequences. Study results and caveats: TRBV12-4 use rose strongly in carbamazepine-induced Stevens-Johnson syndrome or toxic epidermal necrolysis, averaging around 32% in blister cells and 4% to 5.5% in PBMC.

Sequenced patients had Stevens-Johnson syndrome or toxic epidermal necrolysis caused by carbamazepine. The V gene is TRBV7-9, the J gene TRBJ2-7. Sequencing used cells from a skin blister. This clonotype was obtained from a human donor with a severe cutaneous adverse drug reaction. CDR3 protein: CASSSSDRLPYEQYF. Full variable domain (outside the CDR3, taken from reference TRBV7-9 and TRBJ2-7): DTGVSQNPRHKITKRGQNVTFRCDPISEHNRLYWYRQTLGQGPEFLTYFQNEAQLEKSRLLSDRFSAERPKGSFSTLEIQRTEQGDSAMYLCASSSSDRLPYEQYFGPGTRLTVT.